This TCR beta chain stems from a study of blood T cell repertoires in COVID-19 (dated by TCRdb to 2018 to 2021). Some background on the complete study: Collaborator samples came from the United States, Italy and Spain and covered acute and convalescent phases of COVID-19. The prospective study material was composed of cDNA or gDNA derived from T cells, B-cell-depleted T cells, or PBMCs. Deeply sampled blood TCRbeta repertoires from subjects exposed to, actively infected with, or recovered from COVID-19 were included in the dataset. The repertoires were released in a freely available public database intended as a resource for research on the immune response to SARS-CoV-2. Samples came from the ongoing ImmuneRACE study (first 160 participants) plus 1,254 subjects from 6 global collaborators. A de-identified subject ID, COVID-19 status, age in years and sex were almost always included in the sample metadata. Where available, HLA class I and class II types were obtained from metadata supplied by the sample provider rather than from assay-based typing. Findings and caveats that apply to the study as a whole: How much clinical and demographic metadata was included differed by source and by participant, and the metadata was provided uncurated.

Whole blood was collected in K2EDTA tubes by collaborating institutions according to the institutions' own protocols. For TCRbeta analysis, collaborators shipped samples in one of three forms: frozen whole blood, isolated PBMCs, or DNA extracted from either of those sample types. The immunoSEQ Assay, a bias-controlled multiplex PCR, was used to amplify TCRbeta CDR3 regions from genomic DNA. In the source study's methods: The number of nucleated cells in each sample was estimated by amplification of reference gene primers within the assay. To quantify the absolute abundance of each unique TCRbeta CDR3 rearrangement, sequence reads were collapsed and filtered. For each sample, productive Simpson clonality was calculated by taking the square root of Simpson's diversity index across productive rearrangements. Held by TCRdb, this immuneACCESS table contains in-frame sequences only and omits some clones. Under half of the omission traces to an unresolved V gene where checked; the cause of the rest is unknown. V, J and clone size derive from that table, while D and trimming were established from the DNA sequence. A total of about 180,000 clones appear in this sample, more than 70% of them only once. Nearly 2.5% of the sample belongs to the ten largest clones.

Inclusive of the bounding cysteine and phenylalanine, the CDR3 is 16 residues long. The read is trimmed to its CDR3 DNA, 48 bases read in frame from base 1. The junction shows trimming of 1 base on V and 12 bases on J, and the gene matches do not reach 15 bases of it. CDR1 and CDR2, per the germline V gene, are ENHRY and SYGVKD. As regards this clone: Its target antigen remains unknown. No base-level quality is on record; no much larger clone is a single base apart.

The receptor was derived from a middle-aged man with active or convalescent COVID-19. Specimen: peripheral blood. The chain couples TRBV10-3 to TRBJ2-1, with TRBD1 matching 7 junction bases. For the CDR3, the sequence is CAISEFQDRYQQRQFF. The DNA sequence is as follows: TGTGCCATCAGTGAGTTTCAGGACAGGTACCAACAAAGGCAGTTCTTC.